The clone carrying this TCR beta chain was counted between two and nine times. The antigen remains undetermined. This entry belongs to a study of CD4 T cells in relation to SARS-CoV-2 and coronaviruses. Study-level background: PBMCs were cultured with antigen for roughly 10 days before TCR beta sequencing.

The CDR3 sequence is 14 residues long. The germline V gene has CDR1 MNHEY and CDR2 SVGAGI. The V gene end was trimmed by 6 bases and the J gene end by 6 bases; junction bases not matched to a gene: 4. Before the COVID-19 pandemic, during about 2010-2018, CD4+ T cells were taken from unexposed donors. The cells were cultured for over eight days before CD4+ T cells were isolated. Assay: immunoSEQ multiplex PCR; the TCRdb copy retains only in-frame clones and omits some. This table holds around 25,000 clones, around 73% found once. The chain joins TRBV6-5 to TRBJ2-1; TRBD2 matches 11 bases. The receptor was isolated from a human donor in good health. The material sequenced was CD4+ T cells from PBMCs, cultured in vitro. The chain's CDR3 is CASRGLAEFNEQFF. The DNA of the CDR3 is TGTGCCAGCAGGGGACTAGCGGAGTTCAATGAGCAGTTCTTC.